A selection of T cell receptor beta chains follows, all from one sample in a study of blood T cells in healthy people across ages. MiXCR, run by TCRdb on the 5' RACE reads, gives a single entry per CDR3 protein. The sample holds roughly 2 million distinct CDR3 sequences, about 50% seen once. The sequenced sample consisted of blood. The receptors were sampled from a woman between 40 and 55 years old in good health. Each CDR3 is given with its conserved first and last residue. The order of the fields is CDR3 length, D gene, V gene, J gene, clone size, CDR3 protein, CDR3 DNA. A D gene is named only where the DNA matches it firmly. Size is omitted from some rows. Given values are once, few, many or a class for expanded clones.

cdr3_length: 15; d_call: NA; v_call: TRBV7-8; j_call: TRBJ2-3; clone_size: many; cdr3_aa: CASSLAPTRSDTQYF; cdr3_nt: TGTGCCAGCAGCTTAGCGCCGACTAGGTCGGATACGCAGTATTTT
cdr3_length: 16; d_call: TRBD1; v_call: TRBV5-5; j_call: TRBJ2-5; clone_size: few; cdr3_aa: CASSLGVTGGEETQYF; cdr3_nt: TGTGCCAGCAGCTTGGGTGTTACAGGGGGCGAAGAGACCCAGTACTTC
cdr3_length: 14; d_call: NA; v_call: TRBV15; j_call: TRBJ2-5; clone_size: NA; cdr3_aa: CATSRDLPEETQYF; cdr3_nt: TGTGCCACCAGCAGAGATTTGCCGGAAGAGACCCAGTACTTC
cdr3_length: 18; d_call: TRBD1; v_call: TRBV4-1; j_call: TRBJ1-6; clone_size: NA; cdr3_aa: CASSQDRPGGIYNSPLHF; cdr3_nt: TGCGCCAGCAGCCAAGATCGTCCAGGGGGAATCTATAATTCACCCCTCCACTTT
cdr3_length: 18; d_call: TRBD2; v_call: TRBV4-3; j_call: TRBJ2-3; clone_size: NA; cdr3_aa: CASSRSIAGGSSTDTQYF; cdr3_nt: TGCGCCAGCAGCAGGTCCATAGCGGGGGGGTCTAGCACAGATACGCAGTATTTT
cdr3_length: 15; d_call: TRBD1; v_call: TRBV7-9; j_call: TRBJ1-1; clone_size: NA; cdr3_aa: CASSQGAGDYAEAFF; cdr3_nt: TGTGCCAGCAGCCAGGGGGCAGGGGACTACGCTGAAGCTTTCTTT
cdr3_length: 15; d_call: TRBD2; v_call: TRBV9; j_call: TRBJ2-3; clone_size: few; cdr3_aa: CASSVLSGGEDTQYF; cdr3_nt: TGTGCCAGCAGCGTTCTTAGCGGGGGTGAAGATACGCAGTATTTT
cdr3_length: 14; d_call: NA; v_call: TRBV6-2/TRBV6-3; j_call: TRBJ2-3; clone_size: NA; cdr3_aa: CASSYNASPGSQYF; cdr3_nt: TGTGCCAGCAGTTACAACGCTAGCCCTGGTTCGCAGTATTTT
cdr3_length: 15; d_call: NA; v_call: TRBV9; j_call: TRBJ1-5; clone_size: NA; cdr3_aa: CASSVEPNYNQPQHF; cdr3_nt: TGTGCCAGCAGCGTAGAGCCCAATTATAATCAGCCCCAGCATTTT
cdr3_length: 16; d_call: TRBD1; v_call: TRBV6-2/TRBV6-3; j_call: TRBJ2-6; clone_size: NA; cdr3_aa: CASSSGGISGANVLTF; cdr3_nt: TGTGCCAGCAGTTCAGGGGGAATTTCTGGGGCCAACGTCCTGACTTTC
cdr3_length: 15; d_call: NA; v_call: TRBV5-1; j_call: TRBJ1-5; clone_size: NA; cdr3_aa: CASRRDGDSNQPQHF; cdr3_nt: TGCGCCAGCAGGCGAGACGGAGATAGCAATCAGCCCCAGCATTTT
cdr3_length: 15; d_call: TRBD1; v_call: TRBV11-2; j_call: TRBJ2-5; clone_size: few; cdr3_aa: CASSLVGTGLETQYF; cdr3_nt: TGTGCCAGCAGCTTAGTCGGGACAGGGTTAGAGACCCAGTACTTC
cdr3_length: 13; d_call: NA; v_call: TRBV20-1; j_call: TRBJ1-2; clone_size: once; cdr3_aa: CSADSGRDYGYTF; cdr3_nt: TGCAGTGCAGACTCAGGGAGGGACTATGGCTACACCTTC
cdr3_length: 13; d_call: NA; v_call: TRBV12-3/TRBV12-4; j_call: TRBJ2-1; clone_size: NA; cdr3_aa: CASTLQGMNEQFF; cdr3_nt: TGTGCCAGCACCCTACAGGGTATGAATGAGCAGTTCTTC
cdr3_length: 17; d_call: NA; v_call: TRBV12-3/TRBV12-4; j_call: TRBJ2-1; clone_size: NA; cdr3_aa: CASSPRTGTVSSYEQFF; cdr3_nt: TGTGCCAGCAGTCCGAGAACAGGGACGGTTTCATCCTACGAGCAGTTCTTC
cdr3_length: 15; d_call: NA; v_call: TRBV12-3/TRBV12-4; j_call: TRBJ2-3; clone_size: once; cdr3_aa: CASTYRGGHPDTRYF; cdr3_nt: TGTGCCAGCACCTACAGAGGCGGACACCCAGATACGCGGTATTTT
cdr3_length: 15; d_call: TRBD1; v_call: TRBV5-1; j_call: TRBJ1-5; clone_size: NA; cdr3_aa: CASSRTGDEDQPQHF; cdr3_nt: TGCGCCAGCAGCCGGACAGGGGATGAGGATCAGCCCCAGCATTTT
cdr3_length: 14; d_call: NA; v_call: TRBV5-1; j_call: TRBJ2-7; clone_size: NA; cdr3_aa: CASEKGSPPYEQYF; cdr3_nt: TGCGCCAGCGAAAAGGGGTCCCCTCCCTACGAGCAGTACTTC
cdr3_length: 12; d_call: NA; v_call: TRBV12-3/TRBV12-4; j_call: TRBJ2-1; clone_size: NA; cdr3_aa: CASSRGLCEQFF; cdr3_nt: TGTGCCAGCAGCCGAGGACTGTGTGAGCAGTTCTTC
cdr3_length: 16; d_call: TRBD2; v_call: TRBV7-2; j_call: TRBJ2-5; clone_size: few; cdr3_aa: CASSLVASGFQETQYF; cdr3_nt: TGTGCCAGCAGCTTAGTTGCTAGCGGGTTCCAAGAGACCCAGTACTTC
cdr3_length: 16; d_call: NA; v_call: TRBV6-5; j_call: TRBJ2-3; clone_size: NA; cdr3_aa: CASSYDRAPGTDTQYF; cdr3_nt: TGTGCCAGCAGTTACGACCGGGCCCCCGGCACAGATACGCAGTATTTT
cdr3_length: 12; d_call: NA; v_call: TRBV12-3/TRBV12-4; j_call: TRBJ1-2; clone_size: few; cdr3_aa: CASNPGGIGYTF; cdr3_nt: TGTGCCAGTAACCCGGGGGGAATTGGCTACACCTTC
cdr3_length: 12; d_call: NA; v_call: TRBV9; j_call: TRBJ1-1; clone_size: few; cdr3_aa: CASSVGGAEAFF; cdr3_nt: TGTGCCAGCAGCGTAGGAGGGGCTGAAGCTTTCTTT
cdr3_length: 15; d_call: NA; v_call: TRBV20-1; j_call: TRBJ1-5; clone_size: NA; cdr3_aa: CSASSGPASNQPQHF; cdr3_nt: TGCAGTGCTAGTTCGGGTCCGGCTAGCAATCAGCCCCAGCATTTT
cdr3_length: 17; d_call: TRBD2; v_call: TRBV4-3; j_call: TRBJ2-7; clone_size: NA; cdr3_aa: CASSQAPGLAGYNEQYF; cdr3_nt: TGCGCCAGCAGCCAAGCTCCGGGACTAGCGGGCTACAATGAGCAGTACTTC
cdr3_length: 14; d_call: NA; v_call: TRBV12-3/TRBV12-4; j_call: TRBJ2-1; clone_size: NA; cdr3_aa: CASSWQLSYNEQFF; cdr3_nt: TGTGCCAGCAGTTGGCAGCTGAGTTACAATGAGCAGTTCTTC
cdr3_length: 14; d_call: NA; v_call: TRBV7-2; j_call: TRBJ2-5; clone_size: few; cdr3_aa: CASSSDRYQETQYF; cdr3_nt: TGTGCCAGCAGCTCCGACAGGTACCAAGAGACCCAGTACTTC
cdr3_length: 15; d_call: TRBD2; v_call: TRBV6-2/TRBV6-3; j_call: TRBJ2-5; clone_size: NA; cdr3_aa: CASTAGLAWPLEQYF; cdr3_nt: TGTGCCAGCACCGCGGGACTAGCGTGGCCTTTGGAGCAGTACTTC
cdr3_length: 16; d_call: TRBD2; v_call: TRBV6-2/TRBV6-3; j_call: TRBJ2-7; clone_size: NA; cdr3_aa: CASSLAGGRKTYEQYF; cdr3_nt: TGTGCCAGCAGCCTAGCGGGGGGGCGAAAGACCTACGAGCAGTACTTC
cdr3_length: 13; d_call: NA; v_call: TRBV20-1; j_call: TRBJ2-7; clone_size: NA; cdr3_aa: CSASEPGAYEQYF; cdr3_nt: TGCAGTGCTTCAGAGCCGGGGGCCTACGAGCAGTACTTC
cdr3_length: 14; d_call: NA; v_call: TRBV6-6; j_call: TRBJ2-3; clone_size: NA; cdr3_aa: CASSKYRDTDTQYF; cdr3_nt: TGCGCCAGCAGTAAATACCGGGACACAGATACGCAGTATTTT
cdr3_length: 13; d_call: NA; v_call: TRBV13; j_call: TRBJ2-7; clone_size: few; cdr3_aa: CASSLEVRNEQYF; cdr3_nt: TGTGCCAGCAGCTTAGAAGTGAGGAACGAGCAGTACTTC
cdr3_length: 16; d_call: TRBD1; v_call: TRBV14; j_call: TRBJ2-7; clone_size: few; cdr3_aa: CASSQVGQGISYEQYF; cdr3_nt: TGTGCCAGCAGCCAAGTTGGACAGGGGATCTCCTACGAGCAGTACTTC
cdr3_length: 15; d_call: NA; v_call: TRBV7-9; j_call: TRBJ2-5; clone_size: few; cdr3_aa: CASSFYGTGKETQYF; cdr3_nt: TGTGCCAGCAGCTTTTATGGGACGGGCAAGGAGACCCAGTACTTC
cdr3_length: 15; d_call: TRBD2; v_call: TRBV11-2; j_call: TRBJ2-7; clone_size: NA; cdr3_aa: CASSFSSGGAREQYF; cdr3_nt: TGTGCCAGCAGCTTCTCGAGCGGGGGGGCGAGGGAGCAGTACTTC
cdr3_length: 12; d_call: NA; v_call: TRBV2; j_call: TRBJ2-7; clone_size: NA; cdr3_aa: CASSVLGNEQYF; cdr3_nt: TGTGCCAGCAGTGTTCTGGGTAACGAGCAGTACTTC
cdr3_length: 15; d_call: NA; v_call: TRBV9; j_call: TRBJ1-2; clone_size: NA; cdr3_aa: CASSVEGGRFYGYTF; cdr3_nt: TGTGCCAGCAGCGTCGAGGGAGGCAGGTTCTATGGCTACACCTTC
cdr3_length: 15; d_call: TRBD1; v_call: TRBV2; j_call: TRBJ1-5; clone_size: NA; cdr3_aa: CASSGYGTENQPQHF; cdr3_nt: TGTGCCAGCAGTGGTTACGGGACAGAGAATCAGCCCCAGCATTTT
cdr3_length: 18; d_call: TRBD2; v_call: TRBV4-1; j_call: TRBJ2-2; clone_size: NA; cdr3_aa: CASSQRTAGGLYTGELFF; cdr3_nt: TGCGCCAGCAGCCAACGTACAGCGGGGGGGCTCTACACCGGGGAGCTGTTTTTT
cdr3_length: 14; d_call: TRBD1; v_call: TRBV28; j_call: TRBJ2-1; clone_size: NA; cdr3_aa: CASQQGASYNEQFF; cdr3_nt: TGTGCCAGCCAACAGGGGGCCTCCTACAATGAGCAGTTCTTC
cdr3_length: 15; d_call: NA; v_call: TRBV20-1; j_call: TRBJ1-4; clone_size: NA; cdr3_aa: CSARDYTGHGEKLFF; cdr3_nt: TGCAGTGCTAGAGATTATACAGGTCATGGTGAAAAACTGTTTTTT
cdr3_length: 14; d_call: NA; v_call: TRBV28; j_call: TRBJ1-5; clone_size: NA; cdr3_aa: CASSSREGNQPQHF; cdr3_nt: TGTGCCAGCAGTTCCAGGGAAGGCAATCAGCCCCAGCATTTT
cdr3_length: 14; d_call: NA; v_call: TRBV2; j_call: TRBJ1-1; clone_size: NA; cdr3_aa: CASTSGQPNTEAFF; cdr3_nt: TGTGCCAGCACCTCGGGGCAACCTAACACTGAAGCTTTCTTT
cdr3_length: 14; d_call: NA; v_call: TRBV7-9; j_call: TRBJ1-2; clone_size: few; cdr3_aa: CASSLANQGSGYTF; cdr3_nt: TGTGCCAGCAGCTTAGCTAACCAGGGTAGTGGCTACACCTTC
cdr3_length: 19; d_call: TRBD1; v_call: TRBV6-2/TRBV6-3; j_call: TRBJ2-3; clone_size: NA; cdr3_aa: CASSYPPGQGAILTDTQYF; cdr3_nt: TGTGCCAGCAGTTACCCACCGGGACAGGGGGCGATACTCACAGATACGCAGTATTTT
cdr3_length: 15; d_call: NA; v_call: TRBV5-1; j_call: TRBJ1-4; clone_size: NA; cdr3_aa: CASSPAGGKGEKLFF; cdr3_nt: TGCGCCAGCAGCCCTGCCGGGGGGAAGGGGGAAAAACTGTTTTTT
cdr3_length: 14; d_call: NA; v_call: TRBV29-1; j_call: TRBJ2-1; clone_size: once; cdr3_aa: CSVQGPSPGNEQFF; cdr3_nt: TGCAGCGTTCAGGGGCCCTCACCGGGAAATGAGCAGTTCTTC
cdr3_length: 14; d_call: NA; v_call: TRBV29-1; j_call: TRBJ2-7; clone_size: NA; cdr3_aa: CSVEVKGSSYEQYF; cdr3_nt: TGCAGCGTTGAAGTCAAGGGTTCTTCCTACGAGCAGTACTTC
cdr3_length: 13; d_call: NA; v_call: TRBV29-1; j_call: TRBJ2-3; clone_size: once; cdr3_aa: CSVEVLVEDTLYF; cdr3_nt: TGCAGCGTTGAGGTTCTTGTTGAAGATACGCTGTATTTT
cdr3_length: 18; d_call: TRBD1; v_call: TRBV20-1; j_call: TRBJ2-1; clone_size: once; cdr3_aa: CSARSLLPGGGSYNEQFF; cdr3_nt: TGCAGTGCTAGATCATTACTTCCAGGGGGCGGGTCCTACAATGAGCAGTTCTTC
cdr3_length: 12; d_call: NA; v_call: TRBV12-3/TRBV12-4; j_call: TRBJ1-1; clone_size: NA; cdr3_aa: CASGSNPGEAFF; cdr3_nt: TGTGCCAGCGGCTCGAATCCCGGTGAAGCTTTCTTT
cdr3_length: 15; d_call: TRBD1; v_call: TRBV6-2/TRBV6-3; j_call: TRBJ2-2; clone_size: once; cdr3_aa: CASRKTGGHTGELFF; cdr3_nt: TGTGCCAGCAGGAAGACAGGGGGACACACCGGGGAGCTGTTTTTT
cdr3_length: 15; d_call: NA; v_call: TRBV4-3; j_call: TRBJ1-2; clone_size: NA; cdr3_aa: CASSQGQVDNYGYTF; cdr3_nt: TGCGCCAGCAGCCAAGGACAGGTAGACAACTATGGCTACACCTTC
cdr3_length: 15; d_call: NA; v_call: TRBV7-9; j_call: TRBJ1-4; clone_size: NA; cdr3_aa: CVSSPNPNEYEKLFF; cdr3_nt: TGTGTCAGCAGCCCTAATCCTAACGAATATGAAAAACTGTTTTTT
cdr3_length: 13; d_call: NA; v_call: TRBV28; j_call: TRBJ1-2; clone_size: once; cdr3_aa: CASSRTGFRGYTF; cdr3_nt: TGTGCCAGCAGCCGCACCGGGTTCCGTGGCTACACCTTC
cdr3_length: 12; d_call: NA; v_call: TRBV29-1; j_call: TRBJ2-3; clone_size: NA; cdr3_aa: CSVEHGMDTQYF; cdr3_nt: TGCAGCGTTGAGCATGGTATGGATACGCAGTATTTT
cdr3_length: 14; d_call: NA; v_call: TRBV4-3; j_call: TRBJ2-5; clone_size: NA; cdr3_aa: CASSRHRFQETQYF; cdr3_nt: TGCGCCAGCAGCCGACATCGATTCCAAGAGACCCAGTACTTC
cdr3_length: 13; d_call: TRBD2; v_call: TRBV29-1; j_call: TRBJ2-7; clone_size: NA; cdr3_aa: CSVYGGDYNEQYF; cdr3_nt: TGCAGCGTTTATGGGGGGGACTACAATGAGCAGTACTTC